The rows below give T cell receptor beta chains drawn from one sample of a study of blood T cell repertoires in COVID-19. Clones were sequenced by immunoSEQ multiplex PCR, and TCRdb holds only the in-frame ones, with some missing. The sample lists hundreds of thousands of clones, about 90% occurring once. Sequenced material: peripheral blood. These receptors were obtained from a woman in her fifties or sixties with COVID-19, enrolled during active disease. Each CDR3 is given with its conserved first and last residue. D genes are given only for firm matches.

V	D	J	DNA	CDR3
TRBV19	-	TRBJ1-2	TGTGCCAGTAGTATAGACCGGACGGGGGGAGCTAACTATGGCTACACCTTC	CASSIDRTGGANYGYTF
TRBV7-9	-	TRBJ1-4	TGTGCCAGCAGCACCCAGACAGCTCCTAATGAAAAACTGTTTTTT	CASSTQTAPNEKLFF
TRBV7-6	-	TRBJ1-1	TGTGCCAGCAGCTTACGGGGCAGGGGCGAGGACCAGAACACTGAAGCTTTCTTT	CASSLRGRGEDQNTEAFF
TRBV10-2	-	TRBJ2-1	TGCGCCAGCAGTGAAGGGGCTCCCTCCTACAATGAGCAGTTCTTC	CASSEGAPSYNEQFF
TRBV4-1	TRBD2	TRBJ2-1	TGCGCCAGCAGCCAGACCGGGACTAGCAGCAATGAGCAGTTCTTC	CASSQTGTSSNEQFF
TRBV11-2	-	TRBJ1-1	TGTGCCAGCAGCTTAGCGACGGGGGGCTTTGAAGCTTTCTTT	CASSLATGGFEAFF
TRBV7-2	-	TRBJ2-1	TGTGCCAGCAGCTCCCCCTCTTCGGCCACTACATCCTACAATGAGCAGTTCTTC	CASSSPSSATTSYNEQFF
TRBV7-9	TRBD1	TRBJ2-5	TGTGCCAGCAGCTATGGACAGGGGAAGGGCGAGACCCAGTACTTC	CASSYGQGKGETQYF
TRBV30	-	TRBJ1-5	TGTGCCTGGAGTCCTTGGGGGGGCAATCAGCCCCAGCATTTT	CAWSPWGGNQPQHF
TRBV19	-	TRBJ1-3	TGTGCCAGTAGTATAGGAGGCGGTTCTGGAAACACCATATATTTT	CASSIGGGSGNTIYF
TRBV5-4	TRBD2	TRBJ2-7	TGTGCCAGCAGCTTGGGTGGGAGGGGCAACGAGCAGTACTTC	CASSLGGRGNEQYF
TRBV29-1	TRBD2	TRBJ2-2	TGCAGCGTGGCCAAACTAGCGGGAGGGCCCCTGGTCACCGGGGAGCTGTTTTTT	CSVAKLAGGPLVTGELFF
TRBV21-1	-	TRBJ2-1	TGTGCCAGCAGCAATCGGACTAGCGGGAGCGAGATCCCAAATGAGCAGTTCTTC	CASSNRTSGSEIPNEQFF
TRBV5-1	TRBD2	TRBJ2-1	TGCGCCAGCAGCAACCGTTTAGCGGGAGGAAAAACTTACTACAATGAGCAGTTCTTC	CASSNRLAGGKTYYNEQFF
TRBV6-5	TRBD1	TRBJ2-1	TGTGCCAGCAGGACAGGGGACAATGAGCAGTTCTTC	CASRTGDNEQFF
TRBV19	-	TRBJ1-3	TGTGCCAGTAGTTTCACGGGTTACACCATATATTTT	CASSFTGYTIYF
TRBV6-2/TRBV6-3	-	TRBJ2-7	TGTGCCAGCAGCCACACCCCGGGACTTCTAAGCTCCTACGAGCAGTACTTC	CASSHTPGLLSSYEQYF
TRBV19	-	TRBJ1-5	TGTGCCAGTAGTATAGTTGCAGTTCAGGGGCCCCAGCATTTT	CASSIVAVQGPQHF
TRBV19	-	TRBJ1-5	TGTGCCAGTACCCTACGACAGCTATATAGCAATCAGCCCCAGCATTTT	CASTLRQLYSNQPQHF
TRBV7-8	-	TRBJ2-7	TGTGCCAGCAGCACCTCGTATCGTAGCCTCGAGCAGTACTTC	CASSTSYRSLEQYF